This T cell receptor (beta chain) emerged from a study of cytomegalovirus exposure and HLA in healthy donors. Study findings and constraints: When a later analysis was performed, an Asian-associated ancestry cluster reportedly had fewer N-insertions than the roughly 730-donor mean.

As regards this clone: What it binds is unknown. Mismatch with germline at one junction end may stem from a read error.

Germline CDR1 is ENHRY and CDR2 is SYGVKD. The CDR3 covers 14 residues. Both 60 Vbeta primers and 13 Jbeta primers went into the PCR. Only in-frame clones appear in the TCRdb table, and some are missing; sequencing was by immunoSEQ multiplex PCR. Among about 160,000 clones, approximately 81% were seen once, and the ten largest hold roughly 0.38%. This rearrangement joins TRBV10-3 to TRBJ1-1, with D possibly matching TRBD1 (5 bases). The clonotype originates from a boy aged 2 to 10 in good health and CMV-seronegative. Sequencing was done on a sample of PBMCs. Here the CDR3 reads CATSGGGGDTEAFF. DNA for the CDR3: TGTGCCACCAGTGGGGGGGGAGGGGACACTGAAGCTTTCTTT.